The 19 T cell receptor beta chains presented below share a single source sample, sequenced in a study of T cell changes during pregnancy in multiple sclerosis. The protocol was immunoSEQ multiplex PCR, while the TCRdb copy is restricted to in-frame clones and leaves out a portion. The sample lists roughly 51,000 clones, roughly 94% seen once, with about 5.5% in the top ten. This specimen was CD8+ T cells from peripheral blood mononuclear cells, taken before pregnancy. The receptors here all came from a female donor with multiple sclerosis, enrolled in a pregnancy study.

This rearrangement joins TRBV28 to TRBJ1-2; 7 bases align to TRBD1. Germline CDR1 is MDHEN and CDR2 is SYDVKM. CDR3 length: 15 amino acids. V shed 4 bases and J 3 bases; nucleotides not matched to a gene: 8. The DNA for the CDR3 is TGTGCCAGCAGTTCCTTAAGGGGGCGCGACTATGGCTACACCTTC. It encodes CASSSLRGRDYGYTF.

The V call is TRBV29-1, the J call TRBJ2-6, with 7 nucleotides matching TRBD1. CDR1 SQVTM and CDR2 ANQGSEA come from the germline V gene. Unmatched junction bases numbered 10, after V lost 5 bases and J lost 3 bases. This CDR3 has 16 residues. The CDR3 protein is CSVPWDSAFGANVLTF. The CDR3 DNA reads TGCAGCGTTCCCTGGGACAGTGCTTTTGGGGCCAACGTCCTGACTTTC.

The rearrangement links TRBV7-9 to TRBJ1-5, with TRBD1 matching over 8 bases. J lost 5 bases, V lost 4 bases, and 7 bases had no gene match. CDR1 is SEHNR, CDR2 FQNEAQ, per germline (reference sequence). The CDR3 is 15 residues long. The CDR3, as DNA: TGTGCCAGCAGCTCGACAGGGGCCGGGGATCAGCCCCAGCATTTT. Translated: CASSSTGAGDQPQHF.

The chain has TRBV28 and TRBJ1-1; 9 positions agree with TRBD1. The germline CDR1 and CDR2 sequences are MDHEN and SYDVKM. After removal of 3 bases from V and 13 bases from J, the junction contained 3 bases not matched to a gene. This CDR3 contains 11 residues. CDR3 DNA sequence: TGTGCCAGCAGTTTGGGACAGGGCATTTTCTTT. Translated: CASSLGQGIFF. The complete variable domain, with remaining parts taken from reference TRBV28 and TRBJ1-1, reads DVKVTQSSRYLVKRTGEKVFLECVQDMDHENMFWYRQDPGLGLRLIYFSYDVKMKEKGDIPEGYSVSREKKERFSLILESASTNQTSMYLCASSLGQGIFFGQGTRLTVV.

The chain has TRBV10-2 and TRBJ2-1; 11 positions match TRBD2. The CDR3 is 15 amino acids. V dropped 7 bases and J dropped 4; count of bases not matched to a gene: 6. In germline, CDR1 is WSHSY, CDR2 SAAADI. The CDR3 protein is CASNKLAGEYNEQFF. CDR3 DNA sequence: TGCGCCAGCAACAAACTAGCGGGAGAATACAATGAGCAGTTCTTC.

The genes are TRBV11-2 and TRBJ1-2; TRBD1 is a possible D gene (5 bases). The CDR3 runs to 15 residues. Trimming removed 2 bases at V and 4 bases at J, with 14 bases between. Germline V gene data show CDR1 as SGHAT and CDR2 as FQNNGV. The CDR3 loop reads CASSLYVGGSYGYTF. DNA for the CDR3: TGTGCCAGCAGCTTATACGTCGGGGGGTCCTATGGCTACACCTTC.

In DNA, the CDR3 is TGTGCCAGCAGCTTGGTAGCGGGAAGCTCCTACGAGCAGTACTTC. It yields the protein CASSLVAGSSYEQYF. The chain recombines TRBV5-4 with TRBJ2-7, with TRBD2 identical over 8 bases. There are 15 residues in the CDR3. Trimming cost V 0 bases and J 0 bases; bases outside gene matches: 2. CDR1 SGHNT and CDR2 YYREEE come from the germline V gene (reference sequence).

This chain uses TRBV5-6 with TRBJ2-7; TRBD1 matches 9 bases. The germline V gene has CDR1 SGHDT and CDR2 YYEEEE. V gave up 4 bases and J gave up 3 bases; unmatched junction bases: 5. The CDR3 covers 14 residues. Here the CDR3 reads CASSRGTGNYEQYF. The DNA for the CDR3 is TGTGCCAGCAGCCGGGGGACAGGGAACTACGAGCAGTACTTC.

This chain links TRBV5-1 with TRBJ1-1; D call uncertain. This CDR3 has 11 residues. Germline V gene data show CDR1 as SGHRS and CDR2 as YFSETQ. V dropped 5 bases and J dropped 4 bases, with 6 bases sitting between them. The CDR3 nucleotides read TGCGCCAGCAGTTTCGGCACTGAAGCTTTCTTT. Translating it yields CASSFGTEAFF.

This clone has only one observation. In DNA form, the CDR3 reads TGTGCCAGCAGTGACTCCATAGGGGCCGGGACAGGGGGTCTCTCTGGGGCCAACGTCCTGACTTTC. It codes for CASSDSIGAGTGGLSGANVLTF. The chain is built from TRBV6-4 and TRBJ2-6; 11 positions agree with TRBD1. Germline CDR1 is MRHNA and CDR2 is SNTAGT. The V gene end was trimmed by 0 bases and the J gene end by 0 bases; junction bases not matched to a gene: 13. The CDR3 loop spans 22 amino acids.

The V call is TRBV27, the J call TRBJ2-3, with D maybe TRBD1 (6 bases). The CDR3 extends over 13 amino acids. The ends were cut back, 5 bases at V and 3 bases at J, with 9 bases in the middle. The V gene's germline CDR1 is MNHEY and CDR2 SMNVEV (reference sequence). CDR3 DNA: TGTGCCAGCAGTACAGACAGGACAGATACGCAGTATTTT. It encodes CASSTDRTDTQYF.

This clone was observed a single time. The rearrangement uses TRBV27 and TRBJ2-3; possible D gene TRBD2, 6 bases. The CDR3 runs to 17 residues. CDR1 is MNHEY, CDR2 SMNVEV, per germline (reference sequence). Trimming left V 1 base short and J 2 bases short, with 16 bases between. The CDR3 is CASSLFGGGVDTDTQYF. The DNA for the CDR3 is TGTGCCAGCAGTTTATTCGGGGGTGGTGTGGACACAGATACGCAGTATTTT.

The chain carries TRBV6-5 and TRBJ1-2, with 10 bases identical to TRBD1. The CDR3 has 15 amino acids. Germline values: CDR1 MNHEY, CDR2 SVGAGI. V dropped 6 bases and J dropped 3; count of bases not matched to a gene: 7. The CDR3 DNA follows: TGTGCCAGCAGCCTCCGACAGGGGGCTGACTATGGCTACACCTTC. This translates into CASSLRQGADYGYTF.

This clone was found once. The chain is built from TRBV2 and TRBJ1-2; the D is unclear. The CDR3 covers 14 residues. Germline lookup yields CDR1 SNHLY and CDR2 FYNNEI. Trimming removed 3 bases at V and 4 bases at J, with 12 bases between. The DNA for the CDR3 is TGTGCCAGCAGTGAGTTGTCGACTGTCTATGGCTACACCTTC. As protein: CASSELSTVYGYTF. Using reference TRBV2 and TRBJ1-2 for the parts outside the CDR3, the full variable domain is EPEVTQTPSHQVTQMGQEVILRCVPISNHLYFYWYRQILGQKVEFLVSFYNNEISEKSEIFDDQFSVERPDGSNFTLKIRSTKLEDSAMYFCASSELSTVYGYTFGSGTRLTVV.

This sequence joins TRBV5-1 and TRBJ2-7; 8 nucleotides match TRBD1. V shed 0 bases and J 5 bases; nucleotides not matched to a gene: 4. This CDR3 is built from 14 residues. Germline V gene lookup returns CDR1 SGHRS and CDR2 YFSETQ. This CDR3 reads CASSLAGGRNEQYF. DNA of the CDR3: TGCGCCAGCAGCTTGGCAGGGGGCAGGAACGAGCAGTACTTC.

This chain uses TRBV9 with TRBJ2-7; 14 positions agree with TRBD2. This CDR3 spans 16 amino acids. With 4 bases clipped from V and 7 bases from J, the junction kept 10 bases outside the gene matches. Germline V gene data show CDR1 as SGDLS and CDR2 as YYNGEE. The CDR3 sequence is CASSLGTSGSIQEQYF. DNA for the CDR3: TGTGCCAGCAGCCTCGGGACTAGCGGGAGTATCCAAGAGCAGTACTTC.

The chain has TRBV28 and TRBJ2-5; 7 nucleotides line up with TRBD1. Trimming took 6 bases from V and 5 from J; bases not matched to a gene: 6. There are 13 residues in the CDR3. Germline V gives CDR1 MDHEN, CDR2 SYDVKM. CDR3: CASSRTGAETQYF. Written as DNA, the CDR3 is TGTGCCAGCAGCCGAACAGGGGCCGAGACCCAGTACTTC.

CDR3 nucleotides: TGTGCCAGCAGCCAACGGGCTAGCGGGAACTACGAGCAGTACTTC. It translates to CASSQRASGNYEQYF. This rearrangement joins TRBV14 to TRBJ2-7, with 9 bases identical to TRBD2. This CDR3 is 15 amino acids long. Germline CDR1 SGHDN, CDR2 FVKESK. J lost 3 bases, V lost 2 bases, and 5 bases had no gene match.

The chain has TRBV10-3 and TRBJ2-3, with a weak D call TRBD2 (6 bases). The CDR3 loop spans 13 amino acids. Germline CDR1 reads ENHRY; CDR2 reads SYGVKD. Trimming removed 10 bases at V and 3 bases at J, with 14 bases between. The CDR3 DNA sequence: TGTGCCAGCGCGAAGGAGGGAACAGATACGCAGTATTTT. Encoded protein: CASAKEGTDTQYF.